The clone carrying this TCR beta chain showed up many times. No antigen is known for it. Libraries of TCR beta came from iRepertoire HTBI primers plus Arm-PCR of CDR3 regions. Original analysis: Overall, samples carried 60 to 65 TRBV and 14 TRBJ segments. TCRdb processed the multiplex PCR reads anew with MiXCR; each CDR3 protein has one entry. For this entry, the V and J calls and clone size follow TCRdb and not the study's own pipeline. The data show 560,000 or so distinct CDR3 sequences, about 16% seen once. The CDR3 is made up of 15 amino acids. Germline CDR1 is MNHNS and CDR2 is SASEGT. V lost 0 bases and J 1 base, leaving 9 bases between the germline ends. The data were obtained in a study of regulatory T cells in long-lasting Graves disease. Overall study results and limits: Lower TCR diversity was seen in persistent Graves' patients than in newly diagnosed ones. Among persistent patients, a larger number of public clonotypes were shared (around 3,000) than among newly diagnosed patients (more than 850).

Specified time point: newly diagnosed GD, antithyroid drugs for less than 3 months. PBMC RNA was the source of the TCR library. These same records also appear under a second study, on T cells in Graves' hyperthyroidism and ophthalmopathy.

This TCR was sampled from a man between 18 and 29 years old with Graves disease. Specimen: peripheral blood mononuclear cells (PBMCs), collected at new diagnosis, from a patient treated with antithyroid drugs. This rearrangement joins TRBV6-1 to TRBJ1-1, with D hard to call. CDR3 DNA sequence: TGTGCCAGCAGTGAAGCTGCGGACTGGAACACTGAAGCTTTCTTT. Its protein is CASSEAADWNTEAFF.